The sequence of this T cell receptor beta chain was determined in a study of regulatory T cells in long-lasting Graves disease. Time point given: newly diagnosed GD, antithyroid drugs for less than 3 months. PBMC-extracted RNA yielded the TCR library. This clonotype was picked up a small number of times. Construction of TCR beta libraries relied on iRepertoire HTBI primers and on Arm-PCR targeting CDR3 regions. Via MiXCR, TCRdb re-called the multiplex PCR reads, giving one row per CDR3 protein. The data contain around 420,000 distinct CDR3 sequences, roughly a sixth of them singletons. Here the sequenced sample was peripheral blood mononuclear cells (PBMCs), taken at new diagnosis, from a patient treated with antithyroid drugs. The receptor was isolated from a female donor with Graves disease.

The CDR3 DNA reads as TGTGCCAGCAATACGGACGGGAATTCACCCCTCCACTTT. Translation gives CASNTDGNSPLHF. This chain uses TRBV6-1 with TRBJ1-6; D remains ambiguous. V was pared by 7 bases and J by 7 bases, with 11 bases between. This CDR3 region has 13 residues. The germline V gene encodes CDR1 MNHNS and CDR2 SASEGT.